A single sample gave rise to the 17 T cell receptor beta chains below, sequenced in a study of graft-versus-host responses after intestinal transplantation. Only in-frame clones appear in the TCRdb table, and some are missing; sequencing was by immunoSEQ multiplex PCR. The sample contains about 57,000 clones, about 90% of which appear only once. This material consisted of PBMCs, taken 26 days after transplant. The source is a human patient who received an intestinal transplant, so some T cells may come from the graft donor.

CDR3 sequence (DNA): TGTGCCAGCAGTTTGACAGGGAACTATGGCTACACCTTC. Protein sequence: CASSLTGNYGYTF. The J gene is TRBJ1-2, the V gene TRBV28; 7 nucleotides align to TRBD1. The CDR3 contains 13 residues. CDR1 MDHEN and CDR2 SYDVKM come from the germline V gene. Losses at the gene ends were 3 bases for V and 2 bases for J; bases not matched to a gene: 0.

This chain uses TRBV4-1 with TRBJ2-7; 9 bases line up with TRBD2. The CDR3 spans 16 residues. Germline CDR1 is MGHRA and CDR2 is YSYEKL. The junction had 7 bases not matched to a gene; V was cut back by 0 bases and J by 4 bases. CDR3 DNA: TGCGCCAGCAGCCAAGATAAACTAACTAGCGGGTACGAGCAGTACGTC. It specifies CASSQDKLTSGYEQYV.

A few counts support this clone. The chain is built from TRBV7-9 and TRBJ1-3; possible D gene TRBD1, 5 bases. Trimming shortened V by 2 bases and J by 3 bases, and 5 bases separated the two germline ends. This CDR3 is 13 amino acids long. Germline V gene data show CDR1 as SEHNR and CDR2 as FQNEAQ (reference sequence). The CDR3 DNA sequence: TGTGCCAGCAGCTTACAGGGTGGAAACACCATATATTTT. It codes for CASSLQGGNTIYF.

The V and J genes are TRBV2 and TRBJ1-1; D perhaps matches TRBD1 (5 bases). CDR1 and CDR2 from the germline V gene are SNHLY and FYNNEI. This CDR3 comprises 15 residues. The V end lost 1 base, the J end lost 4 bases, and 13 bases lay between the germline ends. The CDR3 spells CASSEDGGGSTEAFF. DNA for the CDR3: TGTGCCAGCAGTGAAGATGGGGGGGGAAGCACTGAAGCTTTCTTT. Full variable domain (missing parts from reference TRBV2 and TRBJ1-1): EPEVTQTPSHQVTQMGQEVILRCVPISNHLYFYWYRQILGQKVEFLVSFYNNEISEKSEIFDDQFSVERPDGSNFTLKIRSTKLEDSAMYFCASSEDGGGSTEAFFGQGTRLTVV.

The J gene is TRBJ2-5, the V gene TRBV18, with 11 bases aligning to TRBD2. Germline loops: CDR1 KGHSH, CDR2 LQKENI. This CDR3 has 14 residues. The J segment lost 3 bases and the V segment lost 6 bases, leaving 3 bases of the junction unmatched. The CDR3 DNA reads as TGTGCCAGCTCTGAGACTAGCGGGGAAGAGACCCAGTACTTC. Encoded protein: CASSETSGEETQYF.

V and J are TRBV7-2 and TRBJ1-1; a weak D match, TRBD1 (5 bases). The CDR3 runs 13 residues. Per the germline V gene, CDR1 is SGHTA and CDR2 is FQGNSA. Between the trimmed V and J ends, which lost 5 bases and 9 bases, there was a span of 16 bases. This chain's CDR3 is CASSPPRQGKAFF. In DNA form, the CDR3 reads TGTGCCAGCAGCCCTCCCCGCCAGGGCAAAGCTTTCTTT.

The V and J genes are TRBV28 and TRBJ1-5; D is unresolved. The germline V gene has CDR1 MDHEN and CDR2 SYDVKM. There are 13 residues in the CDR3. Trimming took off 2 bases at V and 9 bases at J, with 11 bases between the two ends. The CDR3 reads CASSLDRRGPQHF. The CDR3 bases are TGTGCCAGCAGTTTAGACCGCCGGGGGCCCCAGCATTTT.

The CDR3 DNA sequence: TGTGCCAGCAGCTCCGTCTCTGGAAACACCATATATTTT. It codes for CASSSVSGNTIYF. The chain couples TRBV6-1 to TRBJ1-3, with unresolved D. There are 13 residues in the CDR3. Germline V gene data show CDR1 as MNHNS and CDR2 as SASEGT. The germline V and J ends were trimmed by 6 bases and 0 bases, with 6 bases remaining between them.

The chain joins TRBV28 to TRBJ2-3, with 9 bases lining up with TRBD1. Germline values: CDR1 MDHEN, CDR2 SYDVKM. Unmatched junction bases numbered 7, after V lost 5 bases and J lost 1 base. The CDR3 contains 16 residues. CDR3 residues: CASSRPDRGGTDTQYF. Here the CDR3 DNA reads TGTGCCAGCAGTCGACCGGACAGGGGAGGCACAGATACGCAGTATTTT.

The CDR3 nucleotides are TGTGCCAGTAGTCCCGCTTTTGGGGGCAGAACAGATACGCAGTATTTT. It is translated as CASSPAFGGRTDTQYF. The gene calls are TRBV19 and TRBJ2-3; D perhaps matches TRBD1 (6 bases). Germline CDR1 and CDR2: LNHDA and SQIVND (reference sequence). With 5 bases removed from V and 3 bases from J, the gap between germline ends came to 18 bases. The CDR3 sequence is 16 residues long.

This clone appeared once. The chain couples TRBV28 to TRBJ2-1, with 9 nucleotides matching TRBD2. This CDR3 comprises 13 residues. Germline values: CDR1 MDHEN, CDR2 SYDVKM. Trimming took 8 bases from V and 9 from J; bases not matched to a gene: 8. CDR3 DNA sequence: TGTGCCAGCTTGCCAGCGGGGGGCTCTGAGCAGTTCTTC. It yields the protein CASLPAGGSEQFF.

The chain combines TRBV28 with TRBJ2-7; D is unresolved. Germline lookup yields CDR1 MDHEN and CDR2 SYDVKM. Trimming took 5 bases from V and 2 from J, leaving 7 bases between them. CDR3 size: 12 residues. DNA for the CDR3: TGTGCCAGCAGTCCTCTTCCCTACGAGCAGTACTTC. Protein: CASSPLPYEQYF.

The J gene is TRBJ1-5, the V gene TRBV19; D unclear. The CDR3 length is 13 residues. Trimming cost V 3 bases and J 6 bases, with 9 bases left between them. Germline CDR1 LNHDA, CDR2 SQIVND (reference sequence). The CDR3 DNA sequence: TGTGCCAGTAGTATTGTCGCCGGTCAGCCCCAGCATTTT. Translated, it gives CASSIVAGQPQHF.

This clone was counted only a few times. The chain recombines TRBV28 with TRBJ2-7; D is uncertain. The CDR3 is made up of 14 amino acids. V was trimmed by 2 bases and J by 7 bases, leaving 15 bases between them. Per germline, CDR1 MDHEN and CDR2 SYDVKM. The CDR3 DNA reads as TGTGCCAGCAGTTTAGGCAGCCCCCCTGTGGAGCAGTACGTC. This gives the protein CASSLGSPPVEQYV.

In this sample, this clone turned up once. This chain connects TRBV29-1 to TRBJ1-2, with 9 bases matching TRBD1. Per the germline V gene, CDR1 is SQVTM and CDR2 is ANQGSEA. With V trimmed by 1 base and J by 5 bases, 5 bases remained unmatched. The CDR3 totals 14 residues. CDR3 sequence reads: CSVEGQGVGYGYTF. CDR3 bases: TGCAGCGTTGAAGGACAGGGGGTAGGGTATGGCTACACCTTC.

V and J are TRBV2 and TRBJ2-7, with D perhaps matching TRBD2 (5 bases). The germline V gene encodes CDR1 SNHLY and CDR2 FYNNEI. V was cut by 3 bases and J by 4 bases, with 7 bases left in between. The CDR3 has 12 amino acids. CDR3 loop: CASSDRGYEQYV. CDR3 coding DNA: TGTGCCAGCAGTGATCGGGGTTACGAGCAGTACGTC.

CDR3 nucleotides: TGCGCCAGCAGCCAAGTAGGGGGAGACAATGAGCAGTTCTTC. This codes for CASSQVGGDNEQFF. The gene calls are TRBV4-1 and TRBJ2-1; tentative D call: TRBD1 (6 bases). Germline assignment: CDR1 MGHRA and CDR2 YSYEKL. V was trimmed by 1 base and J by 5 bases, leaving 9 bases between them. The CDR3 consists of 14 residues.